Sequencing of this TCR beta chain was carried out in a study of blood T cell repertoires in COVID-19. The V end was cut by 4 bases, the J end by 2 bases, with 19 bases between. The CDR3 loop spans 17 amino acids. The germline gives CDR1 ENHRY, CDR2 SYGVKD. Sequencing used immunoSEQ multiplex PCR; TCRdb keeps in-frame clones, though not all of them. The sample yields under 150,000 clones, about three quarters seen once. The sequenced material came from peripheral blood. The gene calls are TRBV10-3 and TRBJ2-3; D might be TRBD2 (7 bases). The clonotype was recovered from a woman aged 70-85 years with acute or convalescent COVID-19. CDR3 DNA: TGTGCCATCAGTGCCGGGCGGGGGCAAGATGACACAGATACGCAGTATTTT. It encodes CAISAGRGQDDTDTQYF.